Listed here are 20 T cell receptor beta chains from one sample, sequenced in a study of beta chain features in type 1 diabetes. The study's findings and limits: Moderately but significantly shorter TCRB CDR3s were found in Type 1 diabetes patients in all four CD4+ subsets.

These receptors' targets are unknown. Sequencing targeted expressed TCRB transcripts, as all isolated RNA had been reverse transcribed. Assay: immunoSEQ multiplex PCR; the TCRdb copy retains only in-frame clones and omits some. The table shows around 710,000 clones, with around 12% occurring only once. Sequenced: naive CD4+ T cells from blood. The receptors stem from a man aged 30 to 45 with type 1 diabetes.

This clone was counted between two and nine times. The chain joins TRBV18 to TRBJ2-7; 9 bases align to TRBD1. The junction had 3 bases not matched to a gene; V was cut back by 6 bases and J by 0 bases. CDR1 and CDR2 from the germline V gene are KGHSH and LQKENI. The CDR3 extends over 14 amino acids. The DNA of the CDR3 is TGTGCCAGCTCTGTACAGGGGGCCTCCTACGAGCAGTACTTC. Encoded protein: CASSVQGASYEQYF.

This clone was detected only a few times. The chain couples TRBV7-9 to TRBJ1-2; possible D gene TRBD1, 5 bases. The ends were cut back, 1 base at V and 4 bases at J, with 10 bases in the middle. Germline V lookup: CDR1 SEHNR, CDR2 FQNEAQ (reference sequence). The CDR3 spans 14 residues. CDR3 in amino acids: CASSLVQGPYGYTF. The CDR3 DNA sequence: TGTGCCAGCAGCTTAGTCCAGGGACCCTATGGCTACACCTTC.

CDR3 sequence reads: CASSPAASREQYF. Here the CDR3 DNA reads TGTGCCAGCTCACCGGCGGCGTCTCGGGAGCAGTACTTC. V is TRBV18 and J is TRBJ2-7; D gene unclear. CDR3 length equals 13 residues. V was clipped by 3 bases and J by 7 bases, with 13 bases between them. The V gene's germline CDR1 is KGHSH and CDR2 LQKENI.

This rearrangement joins TRBV7-9 to TRBJ2-3; D is undetermined. The V end lost 1 base, the J end lost 0 bases, and 8 bases lay between the germline ends. This CDR3 comprises 15 residues. Germline CDR1 is SEHNR and CDR2 is FQNEAQ (reference sequence). For the CDR3, the DNA is TGTGCCAGCAGCTTAGGCGTTCCTAGCACAGATACGCAGTATTTT. Its translation: CASSLGVPSTDTQYF.

This clone was seen a few times. The rearrangement joins TRBV5-1 to TRBJ2-2; D gene unclear. This CDR3 spans 17 amino acids. V gave up 0 bases and J gave up 2 bases, with 14 bases separating them. CDR1 SGHRS and CDR2 YFSETQ come from the germline V gene. CDR3 in amino acids: CASSLASGTTNTGELFF. Written as DNA, the CDR3 is TGCGCCAGCAGCTTGGCTTCGGGTACAACTAACACCGGGGAGCTGTTTTTT.

This clone was seen a few times. V is TRBV6-5 and J is TRBJ1-3; 9 bases fit TRBD1. CDR3 length equals 13 residues. The germline V gene has CDR1 MNHEY and CDR2 SVGAGI. Germline trimming cut 6 bases from V and 5 bases from J; bases unmatched to any gene: 2. CDR3 sequence (DNA): TGTGCCAGCAGAGGACAGGGGAGAAACACCATATATTTT. As protein: CASRGQGRNTIYF.

This chain's CDR3 is CASSYSEPGGNEQFF. As DNA, the CDR3 is TGTGCCAGCAGTTACTCGGAGCCGGGGGGCAATGAGCAGTTCTTC. This chain uses TRBV6-6 with TRBJ2-1; 7 bases align to TRBD2. The CDR3 length is 15 residues. Trimming took 0 bases from V and 6 from J; bases not matched to a gene: 5. CDR1 and CDR2 from the germline V gene are MNHNY and SVGAGI (reference sequence).

In this sample, this clone turned up a few times. V is TRBV2 and J is TRBJ1-2; D is uncertain. CDR1 and CDR2 from the germline V gene are SNHLY and FYNNEI. The V and J ends lost 6 bases and 2 bases respectively, with 13 bases between them. The CDR3 loop spans 14 amino acids. The CDR3 nucleotides are TGTGCCAGCAGCCCCCCCGGCGCGAACTATGGCTACACCTTC. Protein sequence: CASSPPGANYGYTF.

This chain uses TRBV30 with TRBJ2-3; D unclear. The germline CDR1 and CDR2 sequences are GTSNPN and SVGIG (reference sequence). Between the trimmed V and J ends, which lost 4 bases and 4 bases, there was a span of 9 bases. The CDR3 is 12 amino acids. In DNA, the CDR3 is TGTGCCTGGACGAAAGAGGCAGATACGCAGTATTTT. Translating it yields CAWTKEADTQYF.

The J gene is TRBJ1-2, the V gene TRBV25-1; 8 nucleotides line up with TRBD1. CDR3 length: 13 residues. V was clipped by 6 bases and J by 8 bases; unmatched bases: 8. Per the germline V gene, CDR1 is MGHDK and CDR2 is SYGVNS. CDR3 in amino acids: CASSRDRSSGYTF. CDR3 nucleotide sequence: TGTGCCAGCAGCCGGGACAGGTCGTCCGGCTACACCTTC.

CDR3 DNA sequence: TGTGCCAGCAGCGTAGGATGGGGAACCACCTACGAGCAGTACTTC. Translated, it gives CASSVGWGTTYEQYF. The J gene is TRBJ2-7, the V gene TRBV9; D not resolved. This CDR3 region has 15 residues. Germline V gene sequence: CDR1 SGDLS, CDR2 YYNGEE. V was clipped by 0 bases and J by 2 bases, with 12 bases between them.

This chain links TRBV6-1 with TRBJ1-2, with 12 bases identical to TRBD1. CDR3 length equals 14 residues. The trim removed 6 bases at V and 2 bases at J, leaving 1 base unmatched. Germline-derived CDR1 and CDR2 are MNHNS and SASEGT. The CDR3 sequence: CASSGTGGNYGYTF. DNA of the CDR3: TGTGCCAGCAGCGGGACAGGGGGCAACTATGGCTACACCTTC.

V is TRBV19 and J is TRBJ1-2; a weak D match, TRBD1 (6 bases). In germline, CDR1 is LNHDA, CDR2 SQIVND (reference sequence). This CDR3 contains 16 residues. V lost 5 bases, J lost 5 bases, and 21 bases lay in between. The CDR3 DNA follows: TGTGCCAGTAGTGCACGACAAGGGGGGGACTTTTATGGCTACACCTTC. Encoded protein: CASSARQGGDFYGYTF.

As regards this clone: Other DNA sequences in the same sample also yield this CDR3. V usage is TRBV7-9 and J usage is TRBJ2-1, with unresolved D. The CDR3 spans 11 residues. The V end was cut by 0 bases, the J end by 9 bases, with 3 bases between. In germline, CDR1 is SEHNR, CDR2 FQNEAQ (reference sequence). DNA of the CDR3: TGTGCCAGCAGCTTAGCGGGTGAGCAGTTCTTC. Encoded protein: CASSLAGEQFF.

The chain is built from TRBV4-2 and TRBJ2-3; D might be TRBD1 or TRBD2, each matching 5 bases. V lost 1 base to trimming and J lost 3 bases, with 17 bases between them. The germline CDR1 and CDR2 sequences are LGHNA and YNFKEQ. The CDR3 has 17 residues. This CDR3 reads CASSQVSGTVRTDTQYF. CDR3 DNA sequence: TGTGCCAGCAGCCAAGTATCCGGGACCGTACGTACAGATACGCAGTATTTT.

V gene TRBV10-3 combines with J gene TRBJ2-3, with D perhaps TRBD1 or TRBD2 (5 bases each). Germline CDR1 reads ENHRY; CDR2 reads SYGVKD. CDR3 size: 15 residues. Trimming shortened V by 0 bases and J by 6 bases, and 13 bases separated the two germline ends. The chain's CDR3 is CAISESTGAGDTQYF. CDR3 coding DNA: TGTGCCATCAGTGAGTCGACCGGGGCAGGGGATACGCAGTATTTT.

In its sample, this clone was seen a few times. The chain has TRBV28 and TRBJ2-6; D is unclear. The germline V and J ends were trimmed by 11 bases and 3 bases, with 11 bases remaining between them. CDR3 length equals 13 residues. CDR1 and CDR2 (germline): MDHEN, SYDVKM. Here the CDR3 reads CACGARGANVLTF. As DNA, the CDR3 is TGTGCCTGTGGAGCCCGTGGGGCCAACGTCCTGACTTTC.

As for this clone: Distinct nucleotide sequences in the sample also encode this CDR3. J is TRBJ1-1 and V is TRBV7-9, with D uncertain. Per germline, CDR1 SEHNR and CDR2 FQNEAQ (reference sequence). With 0 bases removed from V and 1 base from J, the gap between germline ends came to 3 bases. The CDR3 length is 13 residues. The CDR3 loop reads CASSLAGNTEAFF. In DNA form, the CDR3 reads TGTGCCAGCAGCTTAGCGGGGAACACTGAAGCTTTCTTT. Filled out from reference TRBV7-9 and TRBJ1-1, the complete variable domain reads DTGVSQNPRHKITKRGQNVTFRCDPISEHNRLYWYRQTLGQGPEFLTYFQNEAQLEKSRLLSDRFSAERPKGSFSTLEIQRTEQGDSAMYLCASSLAGNTEAFFGQGTRLTVV.

The chain couples TRBV7-2 to TRBJ2-5; D uncertain. The germline gives CDR1 SGHTA, CDR2 FQGNSA. This CDR3 region has 13 residues. With 4 bases removed from V and 0 bases from J, the gap between germline ends came to 6 bases. The CDR3 nucleotides are TGTGCCAGCAGCTCCACGTACCAAGAGACCCAGTACTTC. Translation gives CASSSTYQETQYF.

This clone turned up a few times. This chain joins TRBV5-1 and TRBJ1-2; 7 nucleotides line up with TRBD1. The J segment lost 5 bases and the V segment lost 1 base, leaving 11 bases of the junction unmatched. The CDR3 contains 16 residues. Per the germline V gene, CDR1 is SGHRS and CDR2 is YFSETQ. The CDR3: CASSLHRQGGRYGYTF. The CDR3 DNA reads as TGCGCCAGCAGCTTGCACAGACAGGGCGGGCGATATGGCTACACCTTC.